This is a list of T cell receptor beta chains from one sample in a study of T cells after yellow fever vaccination. TCRdb re-derived calls from the 5' RACE reads in MiXCR, one entry per CDR3 protein. This sample yields hundreds of thousands of distinct CDR3 sequences, of which around an eighth are seen a single time; more than 12% belongs to the top ten. The sequencing here drew on PBMCs, taken on the day of the yellow fever booster vaccination. The origin of the receptors is a man aged 25-40 years who received the YFV17D yellow fever vaccine. Each CDR3 is given with its conserved first and last residue. The D gene is left open where the match is weak. Only part of the rows carry a size: once, few, many, or a class if the clone is expanded.

>TRBJ2-7|few|.|TRBV20-1
TGCAGTGCTAACCCCCCCTTAACAGGGTCCTACGAGCAGTACTTC
CSANPPLTGSYEQYF
>TRBJ2-3|few|TRBD2|TRBV29-1
TGCAGCGCCAAAGGGAGGGACTGGGACACAGATACGCAGTATTTT
CSAKGRDWDTDTQYF
>TRBJ2-1|.|.|TRBV28
TGTGCCAGCAGAGGGGCTAGTGGCTTTTGGGGTTACAATGAGCAGTTCTTC
CASRGASGFWGYNEQFF
>TRBJ2-7|.|TRBD2|TRBV7-2
TGTGCCAGCAGCAGGACTAGCGGGAGTCGGAGCTACGAGCAGTACTTC
CASSRTSGSRSYEQYF
>TRBJ2-1|.|.|TRBV5-6
TGTGCCAGCATAGGTAGCCGGAGCTCCTACAATGAGCAGTTCTTC
CASIGSRSSYNEQFF
>TRBJ1-5|.|.|TRBV29-1
TGCAGCGTTGAGGGGGTTACAGGGAATCAGCCCCAGCATTTT
CSVEGVTGNQPQHF
>TRBJ1-3|.|.|TRBV15
TGTGCCACCAGCAGAACCGGGGGCAGCTCTGGAAACACCATATATTTT
CATSRTGGSSGNTIYF
>TRBJ2-5|few|.|TRBV28
TGTGCCAGCACCCGGAGGCCCGGTCAAGAGACCCAGTACTTC
CASTRRPGQETQYF
>TRBJ1-5|.|.|TRBV6-1
TGTGCCAGCAGTGGCAGGGGACTTAGCAATCAGCCCCAGCATTTT
CASSGRGLSNQPQHF
>TRBJ2-2|.|.|TRBV9
TGTGCCAGCAGCGTAGGACAGCTCCTCACCGGGGAGCTGTTTTTT
CASSVGQLLTGELFF
>TRBJ2-5|.|.|TRBV13
TGTGCCAGCAGCTTAGCCACGACTAGCCAAGAGACCCAGTACTTC
CASSLATTSQETQYF
>TRBJ2-3|.|TRBD2|TRBV10-3
TGTGCCATCAGTGGTAGCGGGAGGGACCAGGGAGATACGCAGTATTTT
CAISGSGRDQGDTQYF
>TRBJ2-7|few|.|TRBV12-3/TRBV12-4
TGTGCCAGCACCAACTCCCGACTAGGAGCCTACGAGCAGTACTTC
CASTNSRLGAYEQYF
>TRBJ2-6|many|TRBD1|TRBV6-5
TGTGCCAGCAGTTACACCCCGGGGACAGGACCCTTTGGGGCCAACGTCCTGACTTTC
CASSYTPGTGPFGANVLTF
>TRBJ2-7|many|.|TRBV5-1
TGCGCCAGCAGCGCTAGACCCGACAGAACCTCCTACGAGCAGTACTTC
CASSARPDRTSYEQYF
>TRBJ1-6|.|TRBD1|TRBV4-3
TGCGCCAGCAGCCATGGTTATAACAGGGGAAAGAGCTCCTATAATTCACCCCTCCACTTT
CASSHGYNRGKSSYNSPLHF
>TRBJ2-7|.|.|TRBV12-3/TRBV12-4
TGTGCCAGCACCACACCCCAGACCCTCTACGAGCAGTACTTC
CASTTPQTLYEQYF